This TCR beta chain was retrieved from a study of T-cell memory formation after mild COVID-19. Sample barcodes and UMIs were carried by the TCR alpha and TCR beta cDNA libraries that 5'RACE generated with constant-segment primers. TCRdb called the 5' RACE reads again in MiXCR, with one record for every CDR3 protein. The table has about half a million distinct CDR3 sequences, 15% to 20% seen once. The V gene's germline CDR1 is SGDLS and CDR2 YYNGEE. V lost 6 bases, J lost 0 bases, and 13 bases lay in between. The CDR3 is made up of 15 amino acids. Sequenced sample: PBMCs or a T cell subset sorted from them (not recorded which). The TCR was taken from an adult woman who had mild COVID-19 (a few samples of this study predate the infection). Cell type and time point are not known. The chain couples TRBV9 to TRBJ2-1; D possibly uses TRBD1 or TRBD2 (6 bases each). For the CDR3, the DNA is TGTGCCAGCACCCTAGAGGGGGGCTCCTACAATGAGCAGTTCTTC. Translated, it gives CASTLEGGSYNEQFF.